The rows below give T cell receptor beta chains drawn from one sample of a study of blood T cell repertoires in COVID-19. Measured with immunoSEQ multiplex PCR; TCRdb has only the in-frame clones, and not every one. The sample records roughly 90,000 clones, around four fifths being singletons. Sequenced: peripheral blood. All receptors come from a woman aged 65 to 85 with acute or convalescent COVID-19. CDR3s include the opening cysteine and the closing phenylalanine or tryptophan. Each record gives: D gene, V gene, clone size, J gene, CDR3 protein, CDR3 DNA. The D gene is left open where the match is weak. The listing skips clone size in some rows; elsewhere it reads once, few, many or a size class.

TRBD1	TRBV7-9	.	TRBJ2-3	CASSHRTGGSTDTQYF	TGTGCCAGCAGCCATCGGACAGGGGGAAGCACAGATACGCAGTATTTT
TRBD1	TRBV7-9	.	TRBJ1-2	CASSSRTGVGYGYTF	TGTGCCAGCAGCTCCAGGACAGGGGTGGGCTATGGCTACACCTTC
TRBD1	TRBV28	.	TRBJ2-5	CASRGQGARETQYF	TGTGCCAGCAGGGGACAGGGAGCACGGGAGACCCAGTACTTC
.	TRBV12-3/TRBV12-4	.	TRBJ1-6	CASSFAGSPLHF	TGTGCCAGCAGTTTCGCGGGGTCACCCCTCCACTTT
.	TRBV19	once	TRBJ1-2	CASSIAGDNYGYTF	TGTGCCAGTAGTATTGCCGGGGATAACTATGGCTACACCTTC
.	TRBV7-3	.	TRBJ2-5	CASNQGLGETQYF	TGTGCCAGCAATCAGGGCCTCGGAGAGACCCAGTACTTC
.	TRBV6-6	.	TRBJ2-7	CASSPDRNAYEQYF	TGTGCCAGCAGTCCCGACAGGAACGCCTACGAGCAGTACTTC
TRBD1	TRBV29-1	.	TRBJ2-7	CSVFRDRAGEQYF	TGCAGCGTTTTTAGGGACAGGGCTGGTGAGCAGTACTTC
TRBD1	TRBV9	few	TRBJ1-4	CASSESPNQGGKLFF	TGTGCCAGCAGCGAGAGCCCGAATCAGGGGGGCAAACTGTTTTTT
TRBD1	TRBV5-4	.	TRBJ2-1	CASSSRTGFVDEQFF	TGTGCCAGCAGCTCCCGGACAGGGTTTGTCGATGAGCAGTTCTTC
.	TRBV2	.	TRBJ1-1	CASSELGTDTEAFF	TGTGCCAGCAGTGAATTAGGTACAGACACTGAAGCTTTCTTT
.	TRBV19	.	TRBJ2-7	CASKPDRAYEQYF	TGTGCCAGTAAGCCGGACAGAGCCTACGAGCAGTACTTC
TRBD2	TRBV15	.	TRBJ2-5	CATSGSGLAGVPYQETQYF	TGTGCCACCAGCGGCTCGGGACTAGCGGGGGTACCCTACCAAGAGACCCAGTACTTC
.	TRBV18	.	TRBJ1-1	CASSLHRDMNTEAFF	TGTGCCAGCTCACTACACAGGGACATGAACACTGAAGCTTTCTTT
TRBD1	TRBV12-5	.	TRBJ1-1	CASNRDRAFFTEAFF	TGTGCTAGTAACCGGGACAGGGCTTTTTTCACTGAAGCTTTCTTT
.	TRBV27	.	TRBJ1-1	CASSGANLHGGTEAFF	TGTGCCAGCAGCGGGGCTAATTTACATGGAGGGACTGAAGCTTTCTTT
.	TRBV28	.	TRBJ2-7	CASSLILYEQYF	TGTGCCAGCAGCCTTATACTCTACGAGCAGTACTTC
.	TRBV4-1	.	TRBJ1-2	CASSQDRAHRGGYTF	TGCGCCAGCAGCCAAGACAGGGCTCATCGAGGTGGCTACACCTTC
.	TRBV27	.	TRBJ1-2	CASSPPGGNYGYTF	TGTGCCAGCAGCCCCCCCGGGGGTAACTATGGCTACACCTTC
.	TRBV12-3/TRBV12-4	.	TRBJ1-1	CASSQRQEQAFF	TGTGCCAGCAGTCAAAGACAGGAACAAGCTTTCTTT
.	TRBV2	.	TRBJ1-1	CASSVDSNTEAFF	TGTGCCAGCAGTGTCGACTCCAACACTGAAGCTTTCTTT
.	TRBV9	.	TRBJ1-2	CASSGSEGYTF	TGTGCCAGCAGCGGGTCCGAGGGCTACACCTTC
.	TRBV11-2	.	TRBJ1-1	CASSAQGNTEAFF	TGTGCCAGCAGCGCCCAGGGGAACACTGAAGCTTTCTTT
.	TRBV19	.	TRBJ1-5	CASSGNRNQPQHF	TGTGCCAGTAGCGGGAATCGCAATCAGCCCCAGCATTTT
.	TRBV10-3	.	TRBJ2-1	CAISELTGTGNEQFF	TGTGCCATCAGTGAGTTGACAGGCACGGGGAATGAGCAGTTCTTC
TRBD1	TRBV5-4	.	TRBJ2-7	CASSLQGSSYEQYF	TGTGCCAGCAGCCTACAGGGGAGCTCCTACGAGCAGTACTTC
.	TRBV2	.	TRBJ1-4	CASSEQIEEKLFF	TGTGCCAGCAGTGAACAAATCGAGGAAAAACTGTTTTTT
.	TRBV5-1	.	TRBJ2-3	CASSSPTETDTQYF	TGCGCCAGCAGCTCTCCTACGGAGACAGATACGCAGTATTTT
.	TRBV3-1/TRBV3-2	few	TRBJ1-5	CASSQRNQPQHF	TGTGCCAGCAGCCAGAGGAATCAGCCCCAGCATTTT
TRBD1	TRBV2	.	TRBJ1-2	CASTKDREDNGYTF	TGTGCCAGCACCAAAGACAGGGAGGACAATGGCTACACCTTC
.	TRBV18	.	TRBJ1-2	CASSLRSGDILLYGYTF	TGTGCCAGCTCCCTACGTAGTGGGGACATTCTCCTCTATGGCTACACCTTC
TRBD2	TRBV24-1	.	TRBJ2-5	CATSDSTSGGVETQYF	TGTGCCACCAGTGATTCGACTAGCGGGGGGGTTGAGACCCAGTACTTC
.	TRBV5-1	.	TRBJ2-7	CASSSSGDEQYF	TGCGCCAGCAGCTCTTCCGGGGACGAGCAGTACTTC
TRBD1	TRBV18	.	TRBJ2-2	CASSPGQGANTGELFF	TGTGCCAGCTCACCGGGACAGGGGGCGAACACCGGGGAGCTGTTTTTT
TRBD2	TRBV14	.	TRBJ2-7	CASSQASQGRGHEQYF	TGTGCCAGCAGCCAAGCTAGCCAAGGGAGGGGCCACGAGCAGTACTTC
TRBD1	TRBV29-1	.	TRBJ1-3	CSGTRGTSGNTIYF	TGCAGCGGGACCAGGGGGACCTCTGGAAACACCATATATTTT
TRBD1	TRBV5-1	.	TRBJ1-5	CASSFGDSDQPQHF	TGCGCCAGCAGCTTTGGGGACAGTGATCAGCCCCAGCATTTT
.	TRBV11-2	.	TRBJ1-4	CASSLPGMEEKLFF	TGTGCCAGCAGCTTGCCCGGGATGGAGGAAAAACTGTTTTTT
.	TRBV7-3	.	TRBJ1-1	CASSFGREAEAFF	TGTGCCAGCAGCTTCGGGAGGGAGGCTGAAGCTTTCTTT
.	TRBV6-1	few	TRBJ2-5	CASSESGETQYF	TGTGCCAGCAGTGAGTCAGGAGAGACCCAGTACTTC
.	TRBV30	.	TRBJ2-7	CAWEGRMTYEQYF	TGTGCCTGGGAGGGGCGGATGACCTACGAGCAGTACTTC
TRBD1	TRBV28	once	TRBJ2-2	CASSFDDREAGELFF	TGTGCCAGCAGTTTTGATGACAGGGAAGCCGGGGAGCTGTTTTTT
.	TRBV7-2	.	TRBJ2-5	CASSPDQAGWETQYF	TGTGCCAGCAGCCCAGACCAGGCAGGGTGGGAGACCCAGTACTTC
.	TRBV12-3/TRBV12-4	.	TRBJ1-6	CASRGWGSTPLHF	TGTGCCAGCCGGGGGTGGGGGTCTACACCCCTCCACTTT
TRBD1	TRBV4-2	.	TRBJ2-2	CASSHPRTGNTGELFF	TGTGCCAGCAGCCACCCCCGGACAGGGAACACCGGGGAGCTGTTTTTT
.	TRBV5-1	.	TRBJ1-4	CASSLEGGENEKLFF	TGCGCCAGCAGCTTGGAAGGCGGTGAAAACGAAAAACTGTTTTTT
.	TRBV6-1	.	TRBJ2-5	CASSESGARETQYF	TGTGCCAGCAGTGAATCAGGGGCTAGGGAGACCCAGTACTTC
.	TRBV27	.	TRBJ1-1	CASSITGTPNTEAFF	TGTGCCAGCAGTATCACCGGGACTCCGAACACTGAAGCTTTCTTT